This is a list of T cell receptor beta chains from one sample in a study of blood T cell repertoires in COVID-19. The assay was immunoSEQ multiplex PCR, and TCRdb's table has in-frame clones only and misses some. Here the sample spans around 70,000 clones, approximately 91% being singletons. The sequencing input was peripheral blood. The receptor set was obtained from a man in his fifties with COVID-19, enrolled during active disease. CDR3s include the opening cysteine and the closing phenylalanine or tryptophan. The order of the fields is D gene, J gene, V gene, clone size, CDR3 protein, CDR3 DNA. A D gene is named only where the DNA matches it firmly. Expanded clones are given a class, and other clones once, few, many or no size at all.

NA | TRBJ1-5 | TRBV28 | NA | CASRTGGGPQHF | TGTGCCAGCAGGACAGGTGGGGGGCCCCAGCATTTT
TRBD2 | TRBJ2-2 | TRBV19 | NA | CASMGGLAGGTGELFF | TGTGCCAGTATGGGGGGACTAGCGGGAGGAACCGGGGAGCTGTTTTTT
TRBD1 | TRBJ1-2 | TRBV4-3 | NA | CASSPESVQGALGYTF | TGCGCCAGCAGCCCCGAGTCAGTCCAGGGGGCGCTTGGCTACACCTTC
NA | TRBJ1-2 | TRBV7-9 | NA | CASSLLSPAAGYGYTF | TGTGCCAGCAGCTTACTTTCGCCCGCGGCTGGCTATGGCTACACCTTC
NA | TRBJ2-1 | TRBV2 | NA | CASRMTPNEQFF | TGTGCCAGCAGAATGACTCCGAATGAGCAGTTCTTC
TRBD1 | TRBJ1-2 | TRBV28 | NA | CASSSSTGGVGYGGYTF | TGTGCCAGCAGTTCATCGACAGGGGGCGTAGGATATGGTGGCTACACCTTC
TRBD2 | TRBJ2-3 | TRBV5-6 | NA | CASSKGLAGATDTQYF | TGTGCCAGCAGCAAGGGACTAGCGGGTGCCACAGATACGCAGTATTTT
NA | TRBJ1-3 | TRBV9 | once | CASSVALQGTGNTIYF | TGTGCCAGCAGCGTAGCCCTTCAGGGGACCGGAAACACCATATATTTT
TRBD2 | TRBJ2-1 | TRBV12-5 | NA | CASGLGTSGYNEQFF | TGTGCTAGTGGTTTGGGGACTAGCGGGTACAATGAGCAGTTCTTC
NA | TRBJ2-3 | TRBV27 | NA | CASSFSNTDTQYF | TGTGCCAGCAGTTTTTCCAACACAGATACGCAGTATTTT